This T cell receptor beta chain comes out of a study of blood T cells in healthy people across ages (dated by TCRdb to between 2015 and 2017). About the full investigation: Template switching captured roughly one uniquely barcoded TCR beta cDNA molecule per two T cells in model experiments. The study measured age-related changes in TCR beta repertoire diversity using deep sequencing normalized with unique cDNA molecular identifiers. The donors were divided into four age groups: young (average 16 years), middle-aged (approximately 42), aged (around 67) and long-lived (about 84). Two additional independent replicas of 1 million unique cDNA reads from the same blood draw were analyzed for two donors (one aged 18 to 30 and one aged 80 or older).

Taken from cysteine to phenylalanine, the CDR3 has 18 residues. The entry retains the CDR3 DNA only, 54 bases that are in frame from base 1. CDR1 and CDR2 (SGHDN, FVKESK) derive from the germline V gene. V loses 1 base at its end and J loses 3 bases; junction bases beyond the gene matches: 11. Systemically healthy Caucasian individuals from Russia, 39 in total and aged about 6 to 100 years, were included as donors. Each donor gave around 9 milliliters of peripheral blood, collected into EDTA-treated Vacutainer tubes. Ficoll-Paque density-gradient centrifugation was used to isolate PBMCs, with at least 6 million obtained per sample. Total RNA, at least 6 micrograms per sample, was extracted from PBMCs with Trizol reagent. For every donor, flow cytometry on a PBMC aliquot measured the percentage of naive CD45RAhigh/CD27high T cells. Libraries were built with 5' RACE. Sequencing was performed on an Illumina HiSeq 2500. The second PCR ran for about 6 to 11 cycles and used a J-beta primer mix along with a sample-barcoded 5' primer. A template-switch 5' adaptor carrying 12 random nucleotides introduced a unique molecular identifier onto each TCR beta cDNA molecule. At least 2.5 million CDR3-containing paired-end reads were obtained from each sample. The Mint cDNA synthesis kit, primed by a TRBC-specific oligonucleotide, was used to synthesize first-strand cDNA from all RNA. Following uracil-DNA glycosylase treatment, a first 18-cycle PCR with universal primers M1SS and BC2_uni_R was performed on all cDNA. In the paper's pipeline: For normalization, 1 million high-quality reads, each with a distinct molecular identifier, were randomly selected from each sample. Reads with shared molecular identifiers were discarded instead of being binned into consensus sequences. CDR3 identification, clonotype clustering and error correction used MiTCR with a Q25 quality threshold and the strictest error-elimination algorithm. Lower-bound total TCR beta diversity was estimated with a nonparametric unseen species model using Euler transformation. TCRdb reworked the public reads: Q25 trimming with fastp, MiXCR clone assembly, productive beta chains retained. Every entry covers one CDR3 protein and lists the most common genes and DNA from its rows. For this entry, the V and J calls and clone size follow TCRdb and not the study's own pipeline. In this sample the table shows roughly 700,000 distinct CDR3 sequences, 20% to 25% of which occur a single time. Clones ranked in the top ten supply under 9.5% of the sample.

In regard to this clonotype: The specificity of this receptor is unknown. No base qualities exist here, and no much larger clone lies one base off it.

The paper as a whole reports these results and caveats: Estimates of total diversity based on one million sequenced T cells were regarded as lower bounds and as underestimates. Observed TCR beta diversity per million T cells fell roughly linearly with age, and a significant reduction was already apparent by age around 40. Since profiling was done on bulk unsorted PBMCs, naive and antigen-experienced compartments could not be conclusively compared. A strong correlation was found between observed TCR beta diversity and the percentage of naive T cells measured by flow cytometry. Compared with the aged group, the long-lived group had more naive CD4+ T cells, fewer expanded clones and increased TCR diversity, suggesting age selection. Donor CMV infection status was unknown, potentially confounding age-related changes in expanded clonotypes.

This same sample was also part of a study on T cells of mothers and their children. The other study reports the following: Nine systemically healthy Caucasian individuals, comprising three mothers and their six children, were included as donors. cDNA synthesis used all of the extracted RNA, with roughly 1.5 ug of RNA in each 15 ul reaction. In the second PCR, the M1S primer added sample barcodes and 2-4 random nucleotides. More than 8 million TCR beta CDR3 reads were obtained from each mother, and millions of reads were obtained from each child. Thymic selection shapes the output of TCR recombination in a similar way in related and unrelated pairs, and inherited differences have a minor effect. Normalized repertoire overlap was always slightly but never significantly higher in related than unrelated mother-child pairs. Persistent microchimeric T cell clones were not detected, at a sensitivity of approximately 100 clones per million clonotypes. To look for features that set related mother-child pairs apart from unrelated individuals, the researchers ran deep NGS to compare the TCR beta repertoires of mothers and children. The mean age was roughly 44 +/- 4 years for the mothers and approximately 11 +/- 4 years for the children. After adapter ligation with NEBNext reagents, the libraries were sequenced on Illumina HiSeq 2000 with 100+100 nt paired-end reads. To prevent cross-contamination, the mother and child libraries were prepared one month apart and sequenced in separate runs. Between roughly 500,000 and 2,300,000 distinct TCR beta clonotypes were identified per donor. Naive TCR beta clonotypes were estimated from low-frequency clonotypes matched to each donor's FACS-determined naive share, without sorting.

The TCR sequence derives from a boy between 10 and 17 years old in good health. The sequenced material came from blood. This receptor chain uses TRBV14 and TRBJ2-4; 8 bases in the middle match TRBD2. The base sequence is TGTGCCAGCAGCCAAGGAGATAGTCGGGGGGGTGTCAAAAACATTCAGTACTTC. The resulting protein is CASSQGDSRGGVKNIQYF.